These 8 T cell receptor beta chains originate from one sample sequenced in a study of blood T cell repertoires in COVID-19. This table comes from immunoSEQ multiplex PCR, and its TCRdb copy is limited to in-frame clones, with some not included. The sample includes about 280,000 clones, 70% to 90% of them seen just once. The sample comprised PBMCs or T cells enriched from blood (not recorded which). The receptors shown here come from a woman aged 25 to 39 who had recovered from COVID-19.

In nucleotides, the CDR3 is TGCGCCAGCAGCGCGACAGGGAATCAGCCCCAGCATTTT. Its protein is CASSATGNQPQHF. V usage is TRBV4-1 and J usage is TRBJ1-5; 7 bases fit TRBD1. CDR1 is MGHRA, CDR2 YSYEKL, per germline. This CDR3 comprises 13 residues. V lost 5 bases, J lost 4 bases, and 2 bases stayed unmatched.

The chain employs TRBV16 and TRBJ1-2; 7 bases align to TRBD1. In germline, CDR1 is KGHSY, CDR2 FQNENV. Trimming at V came to 0 bases and at J to 3 bases, leaving 7 bases not matched to a gene. CDR3 size: 16 residues. The CDR3 is CASSQSRDRVDYGYTF. The DNA of the CDR3 is TGTGCCAGCAGCCAATCGAGAGACAGGGTCGACTATGGCTACACCTTC.

The genes are TRBV11-1 and TRBJ1-1, with a weak D call TRBD1 (6 bases). Trimming took off 4 bases at V and 0 bases at J, with 15 bases between the two ends. CDR1 is SGHAT and CDR2 is FQDESV in the germline V gene (reference sequence). This CDR3 spans 16 amino acids. The CDR3 DNA reads TGTGCCAGCAGCTCGTCCGGACAGAGCATGAACACTGAAGCTTTCTTT. As protein: CASSSSGQSMNTEAFF.

This rearrangement joins TRBV29-1 to TRBJ1-5; TRBD1 agrees at 11 bases. The germline V gene encodes CDR1 SQVTM and CDR2 ANQGSEA. V shed 8 bases and J 6 bases; nucleotides not matched to a gene: 9. The CDR3 spans 14 residues. The CDR3 DNA sequence: TGCAGCTTACAGGACAGGGGGCTCGTTCAGCCCCAGCATTTT. Residues: CSLQDRGLVQPQHF.

The chain carries TRBV5-1 and TRBJ1-4; D gene ambiguous. CDR3 length equals 14 residues. Germline V gene sequence: CDR1 SGHRS, CDR2 YFSETQ. V dropped 6 bases and J dropped 0 bases, with 9 bases sitting between them. The CDR3 protein is CASKEGATNEKLFF. CDR3 coding DNA: TGCGCCAGCAAGGAAGGAGCAACTAATGAAAAACTGTTTTTT.

The rearrangement uses TRBV24-1 and TRBJ2-1; 12 bases agree with TRBD2. Per the germline V gene, CDR1 is KGHDR and CDR2 is SFDVKD. Trimming removed 3 bases from V and 1 base from J; junction bases left unmatched: 6. The CDR3 runs 18 residues. CDR3 coding DNA: TGTGCCACCAGTGATACGAAGACTAGCGGGGGATCCTACAATGAGCAGTTCTTC. Its protein product is CATSDTKTSGGSYNEQFF.

J is TRBJ2-4 and V is TRBV5-6; TRBD1 matches 9 bases. The germline V gene encodes CDR1 SGHDT and CDR2 YYEEEE. CDR3 length equals 14 residues. V lost 4 bases and J lost 7; bases outside the gene matches: 6. The CDR3 nucleotides are TGTGCCAGCAGCCCCGGACAGGGGATGAACATTCAGTACTTC. It codes for CASSPGQGMNIQYF.

This chain uses TRBV20-1 with TRBJ2-7, with TRBD2 as a possible D gene (5 bases). V lost 3 bases and J 5 bases, leaving 11 bases between the germline ends. Germline CDR1 is DFQATT and CDR2 is SNEGSKA (reference sequence). The CDR3 sequence is 12 residues long. The chain's CDR3 is CSASPLSDEQYF. In DNA, the CDR3 is TGCAGTGCTAGTCCCCTTAGCGACGAGCAGTACTTC.